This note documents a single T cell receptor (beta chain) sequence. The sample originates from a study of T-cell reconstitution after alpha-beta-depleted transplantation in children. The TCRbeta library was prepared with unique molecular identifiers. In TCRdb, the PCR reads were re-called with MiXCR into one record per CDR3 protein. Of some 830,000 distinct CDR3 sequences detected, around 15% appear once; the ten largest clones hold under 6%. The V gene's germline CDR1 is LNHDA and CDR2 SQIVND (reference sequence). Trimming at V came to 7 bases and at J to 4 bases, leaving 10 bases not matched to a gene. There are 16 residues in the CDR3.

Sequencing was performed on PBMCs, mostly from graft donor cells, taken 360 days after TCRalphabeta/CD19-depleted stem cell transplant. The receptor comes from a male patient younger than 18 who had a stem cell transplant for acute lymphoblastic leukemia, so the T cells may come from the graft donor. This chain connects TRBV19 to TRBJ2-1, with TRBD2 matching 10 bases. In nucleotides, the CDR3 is TGTGCCAGTAAGGGGGGTTCTAGCGGGAGTTACAATGAGCAGTTCTTC. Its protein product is CASKGGSSGSYNEQFF.